This paragraph covers one T cell receptor (beta chain) sequence. The CDR3 is made up of 15 amino acids. Germline V gives CDR1 LNHDA, CDR2 SQIVND (reference sequence). Unmatched junction bases numbered 8, after V lost 10 bases and J lost 0 bases. This entry is derived from a study of blood T cell repertoires in COVID-19. Across the study: Whether acute or convalescent, the COVID-19 samples came from the United States, Italy and Spain. The analysed material was cDNA or gDNA that came from T cells, B-cell-depleted T cells, or PBMCs.

Original handling: From reference gene primer amplification, estimates of nucleated cell counts were derived. The assay was immunoSEQ multiplex PCR, and TCRdb's table has in-frame clones only and misses some. V and J calls and clone size are those listed in that table; D and trimming were worked out from the DNA. The sample lists about 120,000 clones, approximately 87% occurring once. Sequencing used peripheral blood. This TCR was recovered from a man aged 25 to 40 with acute or convalescent COVID-19. The genes are TRBV19 and TRBJ1-3, with 8 positions matching TRBD1. The chain's CDR3 is CATVDRVLSGNTIYF. In DNA form, the CDR3 reads TGTGCCACCGTGGACAGGGTCCTCTCTGGAAACACCATATATTTT.